These 31 T cell receptor beta chains share one sample of origin, sequenced in a study of Graves' ophthalmopathy and Graves' hyperthyroidism. From RNA, the CDR3 regions of TCR beta chains were amplified and sequenced. RT-PCR was first run with HTBI primers, then multiplex PCR in a second round. TCRdb reprocessed the multiplex PCR reads via MiXCR and lists one record per CDR3 protein. The sample gives over 200,000 distinct CDR3 sequences, just under 30% of which show up once; approximately 8.2% is in the top ten. Material for sequencing was peripheral blood. All receptors derive from a man in his fifties or sixties with Graves' ophthalmopathy.

In this sample, this clonotype turned up many times. This rearrangement joins TRBV12-3 or TRBV12-4 to TRBJ2-7; 9 bases are shared with TRBD2. The V segment lost 5 bases and the J segment 2 bases; nucleotides outside the gene matches: 10. The CDR3 loop spans 16 amino acids. In DNA form, the CDR3 reads TGTGCCAGCAGTGGGTTGATTGCTAGCGGGACCTACGAGCAGTACTTC. Translating it yields CASSGLIASGTYEQYF.

This chain uses TRBV6-1 with TRBJ1-2, with D uncertain. The CDR3 has 11 residues. The germline V and J ends were trimmed by 3 bases and 7 bases, with 6 bases remaining between them. CDR1 is MNHNS, CDR2 SASEGT, per germline. The CDR3 loop is CASSDPFGYTF. Here the CDR3 DNA reads TGTGCCAGCAGTGACCCCTTTGGCTACACCTTC.

This clonotype was observed at least ten times. V and J are TRBV11-2 and TRBJ2-5; possibly TRBD1 for D (5 bases). Germline CDR1 and CDR2: SGHAT and FQNNGV. The CDR3 is made up of 14 amino acids. V lost 5 bases, J lost 5 bases, and 15 bases lay in between. The CDR3 bases are TGTGCCAGCAGCCGAAGCCAAGGGGCTGAGACCCAGTACTTC. The encoded protein is CASSRSQGAETQYF.

This clonotype was observed at least ten times. This chain joins TRBV4-1 and TRBJ2-5; 9 nucleotides match TRBD1. Losses at the gene ends were 4 bases for V and 3 bases for J; bases not matched to a gene: 3. Germline V gene lookup returns CDR1 MGHRA and CDR2 YSYEKL. The CDR3 totals 14 residues. The CDR3 sequence is CASSLDRGEETQYF. The CDR3 bases are TGCGCCAGCAGCCTCGACAGGGGGGAAGAGACCCAGTACTTC.

In regard to this clonotype: With a much larger clone just one base away, this may be a read error. V is TRBV3-1 and J is TRBJ2-2; D unresolved. This CDR3 has 16 residues. Germline loops: CDR1 LGHDT, CDR2 YNNKEL (reference sequence). Trimming left V 1 base short and J 0 bases short, with 9 bases between. The CDR3 sequence: CASSQGVEPNTGELFF. Here the CDR3 DNA reads TGTGCCAGCAGCCAAGGGGTAGAGCCGAACACCGGGGAGCTGTTTTTT. Filled out from reference TRBV3-1 and TRBJ2-2, the complete variable domain reads DTAVSQTPKYLVTQMGNDKSIKCEQNLGHDTMYWYKQDSKKFLKIMFSYNNKELIINETVPNRFSPKSPDKAHLNLHINSLELGDSAVYFCASSQGVEPNTGELFFGEGSRLTVL.

This clonotype appeared many times. This sequence joins TRBV19 and TRBJ1-1, with TRBD1 as a possible D gene (6 bases). The CDR3 loop spans 13 amino acids. Deletions cut 7 bases from V and 5 bases from J, with 14 bases between. Per germline, CDR1 LNHDA and CDR2 SQIVND (reference sequence). The CDR3 reads CASNEDSTTEAFF. CDR3 DNA: TGTGCCAGTAACGAGGACAGTACGACTGAAGCTTTCTTT. Filled out from reference TRBV19 and TRBJ1-1, the complete variable domain reads DGGITQSPKYLFRKEGQNVTLSCEQNLNHDAMYWYRQDPGQGLRLIYYSQIVNDFQKGDIAEGYSVSREKKESFPLTVTSAQKNPTAFYLCASNEDSTTEAFFGQGTRLTVV.

The J gene is TRBJ1-5, the V gene TRBV6-5, with D possibly matching TRBD1 (6 bases). The CDR3 runs 16 residues. Trimming stripped 6 bases from V and 2 bases from J, with 17 bases between. CDR1 and CDR2 (germline): MNHEY, SVGAGI. Here the CDR3 DNA reads TGTGCCAGCAGCTACAAACAGGGAGAGGGCAATCAGCCCCAGCATTTT. Protein: CASSYKQGEGNQPQHF.

The chain recombines TRBV6-2 or TRBV6-3 with TRBJ1-1; D is perhaps TRBD1 (6 bases). V shed 0 bases and J shed 11 bases, with 10 bases lying between them. Per the germline V gene, CDR1 is MNHEY and CDR2 is SVGEGT. This CDR3 is built from 12 residues. The CDR3 coding sequence is TGTGCCAGCAGTTACTCGCCAGGGGAGGCTTTCTTT. Its translation: CASSYSPGEAFF.

This clonotype was observed at least ten times. This chain uses TRBV11-2 with TRBJ2-2; 7 bases fit TRBD2. Germline V gene lookup returns CDR1 SGHAT and CDR2 FQNNGV. V dropped 4 bases and J dropped 1; count of bases not matched to a gene: 6. The CDR3 covers 16 residues. The CDR3 bases are TGTGCCAGCAGCTCCTCCCCGGGGGGGAACACCGGGGAGCTGTTTTTT. Its protein product is CASSSSPGGNTGELFF. The full variable domain, in which reference TRBV11-2 and TRBJ2-2 provide the parts outside the CDR3, is EAGVAQSPRYKIIEKRQSVAFWCNPISGHATLYWYQQILGQGPKLLIQFQNNGVVDDSQLPKDRFSAERLKGVDSTLKIQPAKLEDSAVYLCASSSSPGGNTGELFFGEGSRLTVL.

The chain has TRBV6-1 and TRBJ1-1; D gene ambiguous. The CDR3 loop spans 11 amino acids. Trimming left V 3 bases short and J 10 bases short, with 9 bases between. Germline CDR1 MNHNS, CDR2 SASEGT. As DNA, the CDR3 is TGTGCCAGCAGTGACTACTCGCGAGCTTTCTTT. Residues: CASSDYSRAFF.

The chain has TRBV29-1 and TRBJ2-7, with TRBD2 matching over 7 bases. This CDR3 has 15 amino acids. Germline V gene lookup returns CDR1 SQVTM and CDR2 ANQGSEA. Trimming took 6 bases from V and 3 from J; bases not matched to a gene: 14. The CDR3 DNA follows: TGCAGCGTCGAACAGAACTGGGGCGGGAGCTACGAGCAGTACTTC. Protein product: CSVEQNWGGSYEQYF.

This chain connects TRBV15 to TRBJ1-1; D is perhaps TRBD1 (5 bases). The CDR3 contains 15 residues. The V gene lost 0 bases and the J gene lost 1 base, with 9 bases spanning the gap. Germline V gene lookup returns CDR1 LNHNV and CDR2 YYDKDF (reference sequence). CDR3 nucleotide sequence: TGTGCCACCAGCAGAGAGTTGGGGCCGAACACTGAAGCTTTCTTT. The encoded protein is CATSRELGPNTEAFF.

The chain joins TRBV6-2 or TRBV6-3 to TRBJ1-2; D may be TRBD1 (6 bases). V lost 2 bases to trimming and J lost 8 bases, with 15 bases between them. The germline V gene has CDR1 MNHEY and CDR2 SVGEGT. The CDR3 runs to 14 residues. The CDR3, as DNA: TGTGCCAGCAGTTACGGGACAAGACTGCTAGGCTACACCTTC. It yields the protein CASSYGTRLLGYTF.

The chain links TRBV29-1 to TRBJ1-1, with TRBD1 as a possible D gene (5 bases). Trimming took 4 bases from V and 6 from J, leaving 24 bases between them. The CDR3 runs to 16 residues. CDR1 is SQVTM and CDR2 is ANQGSEA in the germline V gene. The CDR3 loop reads CSVGSTGGGLSAEAFF. DNA of the CDR3: TGCAGCGTTGGAAGCACTGGGGGGGGTTTGAGCGCTGAAGCTTTCTTT.

This clonotype was seen many times. This chain links TRBV7-6 with TRBJ2-2; D gene ambiguous. Trimming took 5 bases from V and 0 from J, leaving 10 bases between them. Germline CDR1 is SGHVS and CDR2 is FNYEAQ. This CDR3 is built from 15 residues. The CDR3 sequence: CASSQSDPNTGELFF. The CDR3 DNA follows: TGTGCCAGCAGCCAGAGCGACCCGAACACCGGGGAGCTGTTTTTT.

J is TRBJ2-7 and V is TRBV6-2 or TRBV6-3; the D gene is possibly TRBD1 (6 bases). Deletions cut 6 bases from V and 3 bases from J, with 27 bases between. There are 18 residues in the CDR3. Germline CDR1 and CDR2: MNHEY and SVGEGT. The CDR3 region has the DNA TGTGCCAGCAGCCCGTCCTCACCGGGACAACTATTGTACTACGAGCAGTACTTC. Translated, it gives CASSPSSPGQLLYYEQYF.

This clonotype came up many times. This rearrangement joins TRBV7-3 to TRBJ2-5; D might be TRBD1 (5 bases). Germline-derived CDR1 and CDR2 are SGHTA and FQGTGA. This CDR3 is built from 15 residues. The V gene lost 4 bases and the J gene lost 2 bases, with 14 bases spanning the gap. CDR3 coding DNA: TGTGCCAGCAGCTACGGCAGGGTGGGGCAAGAGACCCAGTACTTC. This gives the protein CASSYGRVGQETQYF. The whole variable domain, filled in from reference TRBV7-3 and TRBJ2-5, reads GAGVSQTPSNKVTEKGKYVELRCDPISGHTALYWYRQSLGQGPEFLIYFQGTGAADDSGLPNDRFFAVRPEGSVSTLKIQRTERGDSAVYLCASSYGRVGQETQYFGPGTRLLVL.

This clonotype has at least ten counts. The chain combines TRBV29-1 with TRBJ2-1, with TRBD2 matching over 7 bases. Germline V CDR1 and CDR2: SQVTM, ANQGSEA. V dropped 7 bases and J dropped 2; count of bases not matched to a gene: 2. CDR3 length: 12 residues. CDR3 DNA: TGCAGCGCTGGACTAGCCTACAATGAGCAGTTCTTC. It translates to CSAGLAYNEQFF.

This clonotype was found many times. The CDR3 DNA sequence: TGTGCCAGCAGCCCCGGGACAGGGGGCGCGGGTTACTATGGCTACACCTTC. Translation: CASSPGTGGAGYYGYTF. The rearrangement joins TRBV6-4 to TRBJ1-2; 12 nucleotides match TRBD1. The trim removed 6 bases at V and 3 bases at J, leaving 11 bases unmatched. The length of the CDR3 is 17 residues. Germline assignment: CDR1 MRHNA and CDR2 SNTAGT.

V gene TRBV28 combines with J gene TRBJ1-1, with D unresolved. This CDR3 comprises 14 residues. V was pared by 3 bases and J by 2 bases, with 10 bases between. Germline V gene data show CDR1 as MDHEN and CDR2 as SYDVKM. The CDR3 protein is CASSFNGPNTEAFF. Here the CDR3 DNA reads TGTGCCAGCAGTTTCAACGGACCTAACACTGAAGCTTTCTTT. The variable domain in full, with the rest retrieved from reference TRBV28 and TRBJ1-1, is DVKVTQSSRYLVKRTGEKVFLECVQDMDHENMFWYRQDPGLGLRLIYFSYDVKMKEKGDIPEGYSVSREKKERFSLILESASTNQTSMYLCASSFNGPNTEAFFGQGTRLTVV.

In this sample, this clonotype turned up many times. J is TRBJ2-5 and V is TRBV3-1, with D possibly TRBD1 on 6 matching bases. Trimming cost V 7 bases and J 4 bases, with 13 bases left between them. Per the germline V gene, CDR1 is LGHDT and CDR2 is YNNKEL (reference sequence). CDR3 length equals 13 residues. CDR3 coding DNA: TGTGCCAGCACTCTAACAGGGTTAGAGACCCAGTACTTC. This sequence encodes CASTLTGLETQYF.

This chain links TRBV12-5 with TRBJ1-1; D not certain. CDR1 is LGHNT and CDR2 is FRNRAP in the germline V gene. With 6 bases removed from V and 8 bases from J, the gap between germline ends came to 10 bases. The CDR3 extends over 11 amino acids. The CDR3 DNA follows: TGTGCTAGTGGCACCGCTGACGAAGCTTTCTTT. As protein: CASGTADEAFF.

The V and J genes are TRBV7-2 and TRBJ2-7; 7 bases map to TRBD2. This CDR3 is 15 amino acids long. Germline V gene data show CDR1 as SGHTA and CDR2 as FQGNSA. V was pared by 1 base and J by 0 bases, with 3 bases of the junction left unmatched. CDR3 DNA: TGTGCCAGCAGCTTAGAGGCTAGCGGCTCCTACGAGCAGTACTTC. It translates to CASSLEASGSYEQYF.

This clonotype has ten or more counts. J is TRBJ2-4 and V is TRBV5-1; 10 positions agree with TRBD1. The germline CDR1 and CDR2 sequences are SGHRS and YFSETQ. This CDR3 spans 16 amino acids. J was trimmed by 6 bases and V by 4 bases; bases with no gene match: 10. The CDR3 bases are TGCGCCAGCAGCCCCGGGACAGGGGCCCCTGGAAACATTCAGTACTTC. As protein: CASSPGTGAPGNIQYF.

This clonotype was counted many times. V gene TRBV12-3 or TRBV12-4 combines with J gene TRBJ2-7; the match to TRBD2 covers 10 bases. There are 15 residues in the CDR3. V trimming: 7 bases; J trimming: 7 bases; junction bases outside the gene matches: 13. CDR3 amino acids: CASMGKREGPGEQYF. The CDR3 DNA sequence: TGTGCCAGCATGGGGAAGCGGGAGGGCCCAGGGGAGCAGTACTTC.

The genes are TRBV6-1 and TRBJ1-1, with a tentative D call TRBD1 (5 bases). There are 15 residues in the CDR3. Germline CDR1 MNHNS, CDR2 SASEGT. The germline V and J ends were trimmed by 7 bases and 0 bases, with 15 bases remaining between them. CDR3 in DNA: TGTGCCAGCATGCTGACAGCCACCATGAACACTGAAGCTTTCTTT. Its protein product is CASMLTATMNTEAFF.

Ten or more counts support this clonotype. The chain is built from TRBV7-3 and TRBJ1-6; 11 bases are a match to TRBD1. The CDR3 is 16 amino acids. J was trimmed by 6 bases and V by 0 bases; bases with no gene match: 1. Germline-derived CDR1 and CDR2 are SGHTA and FQGTGA. The CDR3 sequence: CASSLTGQGGNSPLHF. In nucleotides, the CDR3 is TGTGCCAGCAGCTTAACGGGACAGGGGGGTAATTCACCCCTCCACTTT.

The sample holds many counts of this clonotype. The chain combines TRBV20-1 with TRBJ2-5; tentative D call: TRBD2 (6 bases). The CDR3 sequence is 15 residues long. Germline assignment: CDR1 DFQATT and CDR2 SNEGSKA (reference sequence). Deletions cut 1 base from V and 0 bases from J, with 12 bases between. This CDR3 is CSARVLAPYQETQYF. Written as DNA, the CDR3 is TGCAGTGCTAGAGTACTAGCTCCGTACCAAGAGACCCAGTACTTC.

This clonotype came up many times. This chain joins TRBV12-3 or TRBV12-4 and TRBJ2-7, with TRBD1 matching over 10 bases. Unmatched junction bases numbered 5, after V lost 0 bases and J lost 3 bases. The CDR3 is 16 amino acids. In nucleotides, the CDR3 is TGTGCCAGCAGTTTAGCACCCGGACAGGGGGTCTACGAGCAGTACTTC. It codes for CASSLAPGQGVYEQYF.

This clonotype was counted at least ten times. The rearrangement links TRBV28 to TRBJ2-2; TRBD2 aligns across 9 bases. Trimming at V came to 6 bases and at J to 7 bases, leaving 9 bases not matched to a gene. CDR3 length equals 15 residues. In germline, CDR1 is MDHEN, CDR2 SYDVKM. CDR3 in amino acids: CASRELAGEHGELFF. CDR3 bases: TGTGCCAGCAGGGAATTAGCGGGAGAACACGGGGAGCTGTTTTTT.

V gene TRBV14 combines with J gene TRBJ2-5; D may be TRBD2 (5 bases). The CDR3 is 14 amino acids. Germline V gene sequence: CDR1 SGHDN, CDR2 FVKESK. Trimming shortened V by 3 bases and J by 5 bases, and 13 bases separated the two germline ends. The CDR3 DNA reads TGTGCCAGCAGCCATGGACTTGGGTCCGAGACCCAGTACTTC. This codes for CASSHGLGSETQYF.